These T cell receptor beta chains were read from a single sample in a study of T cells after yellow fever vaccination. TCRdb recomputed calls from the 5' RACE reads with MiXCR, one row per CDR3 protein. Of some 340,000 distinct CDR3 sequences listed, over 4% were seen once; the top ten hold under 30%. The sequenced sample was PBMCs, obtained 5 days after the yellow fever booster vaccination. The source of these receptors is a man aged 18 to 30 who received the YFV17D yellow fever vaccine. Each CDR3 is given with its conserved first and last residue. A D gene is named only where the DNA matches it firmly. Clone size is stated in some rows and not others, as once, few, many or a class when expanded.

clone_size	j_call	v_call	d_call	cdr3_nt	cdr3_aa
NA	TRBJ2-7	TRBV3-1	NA	TGTGCCAGCAGCCAAGATTTAACCGGGGGTTCCTACGAGCAGTACTTC	CASSQDLTGGSYEQYF
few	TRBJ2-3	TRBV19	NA	TGTGCCAGTAGTATACGGGTATTCACAGATACGCAGTATTTT	CASSIRVFTDTQYF
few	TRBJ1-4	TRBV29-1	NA	TGCAGCGTTCTGGCCATTGCAACTAATGAAAAACTGTTTTTT	CSVLAIATNEKLFF
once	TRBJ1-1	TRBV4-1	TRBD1	TGCGCCAGCAGCCAAGAGCCAGGGGACAGGGCTTCAATGAACACTGAAGCTTTCTTT	CASSQEPGDRASMNTEAFF
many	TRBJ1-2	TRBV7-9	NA	TGTGCCAGCAGCTTGAGGCTAAGGGGAGGCTACACCTTC	CASSLRLRGGYTF
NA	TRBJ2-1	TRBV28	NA	TGTGCCAGCAGTCCCCTGGCAGGAGTGGATGAGCAGTTCTTC	CASSPLAGVDEQFF
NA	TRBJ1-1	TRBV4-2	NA	TGTGCCAGCAACGGAGGGAGCACTGAAGCTTTCTTT	CASNGGSTEAFF
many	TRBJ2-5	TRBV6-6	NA	TGTGCCAGCAGTAGGACCATCGAGACCCAGTACTTC	CASSRTIETQYF
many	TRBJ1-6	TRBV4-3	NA	TGCGCCAGCAGCCAAGAAGGGTGGACAGACTCTTATAATTCACCCCTCCACTTT	CASSQEGWTDSYNSPLHF
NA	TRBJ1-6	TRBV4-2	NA	TGTGCCAGCAGCCAAGACAGGGGAATCGGTTCACCCCTCCACTTT	CASSQDRGIGSPLHF
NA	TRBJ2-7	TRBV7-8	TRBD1	TGTGCCAGCAGCTTAGTACAGGGGGCAATTGAGCAGTACTTC	CASSLVQGAIEQYF
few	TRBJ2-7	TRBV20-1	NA	TGCAGTGCTTCTTCTCCCCGGGACGCCTCCTACGAGCAGTACTTC	CSASSPRDASYEQYF
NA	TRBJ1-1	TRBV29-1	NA	TGCAGCGTTGACAGGCGGATGAACACTGAAGCTTTCTTT	CSVDRRMNTEAFF
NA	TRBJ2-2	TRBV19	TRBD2	TGTGCCAGTAGTATCGGCAGGCCGGGAGGCACCGGGGAGCTGTTTTTT	CASSIGRPGGTGELFF
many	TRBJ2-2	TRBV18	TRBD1	TGTGCCAGCAGCCGACAGGGGGCGAACACCGGGGAGCTGTTTTTT	CASSRQGANTGELFF
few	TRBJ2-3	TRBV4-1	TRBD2	TGCGCCAGCAGCCAAGCGCTAGCGGGGGGGCGGTTGACAGATACGCAGTATTTT	CASSQALAGGRLTDTQYF
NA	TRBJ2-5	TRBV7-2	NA	TGTGCCAGCAGCCCCCCCCCTTTACAGACCCAGTACTTC	CASSPPPLQTQYF
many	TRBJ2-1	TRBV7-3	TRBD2	TGTGCCAGCAGCCCCCAGGGACTAGTTCTTCTTGAGCAGTTCTTC	CASSPQGLVLLEQFF
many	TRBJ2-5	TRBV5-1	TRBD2	TGCGCCAGCAGCTTAAACGGGAGGGAGACCCAGTACTTC	CASSLNGRETQYF
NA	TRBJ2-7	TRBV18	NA	TGTGCCAGCTCACCCCAAATCTACGAGCAGTACTTC	CASSPQIYEQYF
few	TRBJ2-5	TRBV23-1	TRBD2	TGCGCCACCGGAGTAGCGGGGGGCCTCCTGTTGACCCAGTACTTC	CATGVAGGLLLTQYF
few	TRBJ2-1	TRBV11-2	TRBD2	TGTGCCAGCAGCTTCGCGGGGGGTGAGCAGTTCTTC	CASSFAGGEQFF
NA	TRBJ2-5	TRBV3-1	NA	TGTGCCAGCACTCCAAGGCCAGGGCCCCAAGAGACCCAGTACTTC	CASTPRPGPQETQYF